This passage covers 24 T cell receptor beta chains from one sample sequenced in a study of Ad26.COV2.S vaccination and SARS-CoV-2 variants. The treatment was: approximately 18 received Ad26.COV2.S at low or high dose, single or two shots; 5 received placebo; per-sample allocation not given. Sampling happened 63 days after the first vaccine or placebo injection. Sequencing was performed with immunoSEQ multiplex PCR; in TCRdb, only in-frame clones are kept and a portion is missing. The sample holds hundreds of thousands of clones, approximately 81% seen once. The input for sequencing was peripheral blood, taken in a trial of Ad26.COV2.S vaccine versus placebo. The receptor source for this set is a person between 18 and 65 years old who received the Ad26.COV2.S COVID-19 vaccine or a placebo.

CDR3 loop: CASSNNRGLTQYF. CDR3 coding DNA: TGTGCCAGCAGTAACAACAGGGGCCTAACCCAGTACTTC. The chain joins TRBV6-5 to TRBJ2-5; TRBD1 aligns across 7 bases. Per the germline V gene, CDR1 is MNHEY and CDR2 is SVGAGI. The length of the CDR3 is 13 residues. The V segment lost 5 bases and the J segment 8 bases; nucleotides outside the gene matches: 8.

The DNA of the CDR3 is TGTGCCAGTAGTTCCCGGGACACTAACCCGAACATTCAGTACTTC. Translation gives CASSSRDTNPNIQYF. The gene calls are TRBV19 and TRBJ2-4; D might be TRBD1 (6 bases). CDR1 and CDR2 (germline): LNHDA, SQIVND (reference sequence). The CDR3 has 15 residues. Trimming removed 5 bases at V and 7 bases at J, with 18 bases between.

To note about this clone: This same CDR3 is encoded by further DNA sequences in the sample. CDR3 amino acids: CASSPGGQPGNTIYF. Written as DNA, the CDR3 is TGTGCCAGCAGCCCAGGGGGGCAGCCTGGAAACACCATATATTTT. This sequence joins TRBV5-6 and TRBJ1-3, with 7 bases aligning to TRBD1. CDR3 length equals 15 residues. J gave up 2 bases and V 4 bases, and 6 bases lay outside the gene matches. CDR1 and CDR2 from the germline V gene are SGHDT and YYEEEE.

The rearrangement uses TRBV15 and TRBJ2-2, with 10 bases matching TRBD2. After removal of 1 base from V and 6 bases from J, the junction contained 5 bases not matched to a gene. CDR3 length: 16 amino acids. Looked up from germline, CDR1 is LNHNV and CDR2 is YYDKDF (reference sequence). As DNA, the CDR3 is TGTGCCACCAGCAGAGGGCCTAGCGGGAGATCCGGGGAGCTGTTTTTT. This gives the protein CATSRGPSGRSGELFF.

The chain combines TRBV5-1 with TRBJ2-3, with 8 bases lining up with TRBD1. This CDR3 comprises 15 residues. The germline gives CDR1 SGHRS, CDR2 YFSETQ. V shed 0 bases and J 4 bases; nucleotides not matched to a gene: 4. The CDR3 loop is CASSLGAQGADTQYF. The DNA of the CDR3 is TGCGCCAGCAGCTTGGGGGCACAGGGGGCAGATACGCAGTATTTT.

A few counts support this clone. This CDR3 reads CASSPGSGNQPQHF. CDR3 sequence (DNA): TGTGCCAGCTCGCCAGGATCGGGCAATCAGCCCCAGCATTTT. The V call is TRBV18, the J call TRBJ1-5; D not certain. V dropped 6 bases and J dropped 2 bases, with 11 bases sitting between them. This CDR3 comprises 14 residues. Looked up from germline, CDR1 is KGHSH and CDR2 is LQKENI.

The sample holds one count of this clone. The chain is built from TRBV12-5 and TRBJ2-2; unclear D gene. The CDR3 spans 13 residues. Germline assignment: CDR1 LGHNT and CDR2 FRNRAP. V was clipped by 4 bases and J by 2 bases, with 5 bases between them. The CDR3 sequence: CASGSPNTGELFF. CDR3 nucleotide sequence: TGTGCTAGTGGTTCGCCCAACACCGGGGAGCTGTTTTTT. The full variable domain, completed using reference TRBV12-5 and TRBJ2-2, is DARVTQTPRHKVTEMGQEVTMRCQPILGHNTVFWYRQTMMQGLELLAYFRNRAPLDDSGMPKDRFSAEMPDATLATLKIQPSEPRDSAVYFCASGSPNTGELFFGEGSRLTVL.

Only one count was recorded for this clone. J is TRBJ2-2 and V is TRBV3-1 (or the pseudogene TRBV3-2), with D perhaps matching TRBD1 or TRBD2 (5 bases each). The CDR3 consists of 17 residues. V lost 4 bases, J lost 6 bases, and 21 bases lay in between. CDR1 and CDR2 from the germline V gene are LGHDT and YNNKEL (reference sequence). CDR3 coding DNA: TGTGCCAGCAGCCCCTTCGGGGCAGGGAGCCAGTCCGGGGAGCTGTTTTTT. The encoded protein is CASSPFGAGSQSGELFF.

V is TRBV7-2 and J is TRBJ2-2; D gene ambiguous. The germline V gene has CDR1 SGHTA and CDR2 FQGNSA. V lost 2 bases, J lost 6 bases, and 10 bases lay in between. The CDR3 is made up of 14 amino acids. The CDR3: CASSLLSTPGELFF. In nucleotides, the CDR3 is TGTGCCAGCAGCTTACTTTCGACACCCGGGGAGCTGTTTTTT.

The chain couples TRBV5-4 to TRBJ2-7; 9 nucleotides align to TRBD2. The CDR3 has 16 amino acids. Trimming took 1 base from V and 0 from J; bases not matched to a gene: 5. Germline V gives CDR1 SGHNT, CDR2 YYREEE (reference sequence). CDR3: CASSLSSSGTSYEQYF. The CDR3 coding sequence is TGTGCCAGCAGCTTGAGCTCTAGCGGGACCTCCTACGAGCAGTACTTC. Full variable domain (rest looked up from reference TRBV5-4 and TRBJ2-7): ETGVTQSPTHLIKTRGQQVTLRCSSQSGHNTVSWYQQALGQGPQFIFQYYREEENGRGNFPPRFSGLQFPNYSSELNVNALELDDSALYLCASSLSSSGTSYEQYFGPGTRLTVT.

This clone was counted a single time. The CDR3 DNA sequence: TGTGCCAGCAGCGTATCCCGGGACAGGGGCCGGAACACTGAAGCTTTCTTT. Amino acids: CASSVSRDRGRNTEAFF. The chain couples TRBV9 to TRBJ1-1; 10 bases map to TRBD1. CDR1 is SGDLS and CDR2 is YYNGEE in the germline V gene. The CDR3 contains 17 residues. V dropped 1 base and J dropped 1; count of bases not matched to a gene: 7.

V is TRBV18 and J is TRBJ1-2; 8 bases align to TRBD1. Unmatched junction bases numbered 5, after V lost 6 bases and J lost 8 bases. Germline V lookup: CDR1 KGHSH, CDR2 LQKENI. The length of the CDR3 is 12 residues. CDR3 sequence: CASSDQGAGYTF. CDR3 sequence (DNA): TGTGCCAGCTCGGACCAGGGGGCAGGCTACACCTTC.

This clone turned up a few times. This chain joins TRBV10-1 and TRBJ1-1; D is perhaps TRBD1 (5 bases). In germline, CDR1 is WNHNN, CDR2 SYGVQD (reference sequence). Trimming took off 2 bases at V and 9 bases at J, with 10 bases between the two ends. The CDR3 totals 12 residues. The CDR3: CASSEGGTKAFF. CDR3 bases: TGCGCCAGCAGTGAGGGGGGGACGAAAGCTTTCTTT.

The CDR3 region is CASSPLYGYTF. DNA of the CDR3: TGTGCCAGCAGCCCCCTCTATGGCTACACCTTC. The chain employs TRBV7-9 and TRBJ1-2; D gene uncertain. Germline CDR1 and CDR2: SEHNR and FQNEAQ (reference sequence). The length of the CDR3 is 11 residues. Trimming cost V 5 bases and J 4 bases, with 5 bases left between them.

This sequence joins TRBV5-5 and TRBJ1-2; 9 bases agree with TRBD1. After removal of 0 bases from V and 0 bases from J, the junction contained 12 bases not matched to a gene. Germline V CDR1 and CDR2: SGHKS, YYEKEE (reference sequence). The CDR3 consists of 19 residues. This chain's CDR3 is CASSLVSGWGTGTNYGYTF. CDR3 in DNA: TGTGCCAGCAGCTTGGTTTCAGGTTGGGGGACAGGGACTAACTATGGCTACACCTTC.

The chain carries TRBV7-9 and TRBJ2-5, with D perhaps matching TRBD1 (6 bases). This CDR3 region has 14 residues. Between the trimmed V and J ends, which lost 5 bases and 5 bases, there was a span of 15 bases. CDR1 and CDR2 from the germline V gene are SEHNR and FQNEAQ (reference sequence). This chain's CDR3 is CASSIHREAETQYF. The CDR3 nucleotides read TGTGCCAGCAGCATCCACAGGGAAGCGGAGACCCAGTACTTC.

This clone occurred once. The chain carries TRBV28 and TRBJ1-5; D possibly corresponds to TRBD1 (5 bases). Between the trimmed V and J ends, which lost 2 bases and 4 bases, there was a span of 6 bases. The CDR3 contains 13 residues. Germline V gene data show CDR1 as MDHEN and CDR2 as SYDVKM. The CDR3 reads CASSLDSNQPQHF. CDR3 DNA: TGTGCCAGCAGTTTAGACAGTAATCAGCCCCAGCATTTT.

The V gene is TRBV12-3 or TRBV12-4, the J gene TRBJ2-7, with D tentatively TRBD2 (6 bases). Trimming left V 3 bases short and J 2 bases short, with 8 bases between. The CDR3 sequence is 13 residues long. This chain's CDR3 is CASSLREPYEQYF. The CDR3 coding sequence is TGTGCCAGCAGTTTGCGGGAACCCTACGAGCAGTACTTC.

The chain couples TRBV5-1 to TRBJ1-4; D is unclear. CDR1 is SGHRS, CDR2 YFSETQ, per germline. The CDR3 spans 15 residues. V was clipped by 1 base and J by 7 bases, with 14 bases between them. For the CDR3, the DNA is TGCGCCAGCAGCTTGACTCCAGGCGCTGGTGAAAAACTGTTTTTT. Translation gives CASSLTPGAGEKLFF.

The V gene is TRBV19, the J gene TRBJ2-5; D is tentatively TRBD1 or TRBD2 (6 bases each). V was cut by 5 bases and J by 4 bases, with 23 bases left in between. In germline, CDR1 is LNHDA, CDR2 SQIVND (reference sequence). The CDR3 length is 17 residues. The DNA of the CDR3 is TGTGCCAGTAGTCCGGGGGCCGGGACAACCCACAGAGAGACCCAGTACTTC. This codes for CASSPGAGTTHRETQYF.

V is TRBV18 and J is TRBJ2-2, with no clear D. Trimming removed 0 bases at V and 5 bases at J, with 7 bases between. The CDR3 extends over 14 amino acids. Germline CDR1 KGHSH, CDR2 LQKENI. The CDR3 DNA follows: TGTGCCAGCTCACCACCTCCAGGAACCGGGGAGCTGTTTTTT. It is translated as CASSPPPGTGELFF.

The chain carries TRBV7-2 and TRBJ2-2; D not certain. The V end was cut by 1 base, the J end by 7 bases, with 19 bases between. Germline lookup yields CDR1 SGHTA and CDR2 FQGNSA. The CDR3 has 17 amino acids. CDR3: CASSLGTPVRLDGELFF. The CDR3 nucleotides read TGTGCCAGCAGCTTAGGGACCCCGGTTAGGCTGGACGGGGAGCTGTTTTTT.

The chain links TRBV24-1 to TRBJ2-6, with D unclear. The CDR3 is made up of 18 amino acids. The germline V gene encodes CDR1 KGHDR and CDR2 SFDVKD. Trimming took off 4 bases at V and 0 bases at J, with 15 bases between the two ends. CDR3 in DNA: TGTGCCACCAGTGACCCCGCAGTCAGTGGCTCTGGGGCCAACGTCCTGACTTTC. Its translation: CATSDPAVSGSGANVLTF.

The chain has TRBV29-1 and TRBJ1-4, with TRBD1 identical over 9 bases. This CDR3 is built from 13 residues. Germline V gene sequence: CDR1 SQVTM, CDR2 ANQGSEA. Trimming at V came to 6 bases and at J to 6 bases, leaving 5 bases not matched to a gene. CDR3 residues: CSVSGTGYEKLFF. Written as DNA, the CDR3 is TGCAGCGTCTCCGGGACAGGGTATGAAAAACTGTTTTTT.